What follows are 14 T cell receptor beta chains derived from one specimen sequenced in a study of response to subunit inactivated influenza vaccine. MiXCR was run by TCRdb on the RT-PCR reads, yielding one entry per CDR3 protein. Of about 700,000 distinct CDR3 sequences listed, about 15% were seen once; the top ten hold approximately 10%. This sample comprised PBMCs from blood, obtained roughly 12 days after vaccination. Receptors originate from a middle-aged man who received an inactivated influenza vaccine.

The V and J genes are TRBV20-1 and TRBJ2-1, with TRBD2 identical over 13 bases. This CDR3 region has 19 residues. The germline CDR1 and CDR2 sequences are DFQATT and SNEGSKA (reference sequence). J was trimmed by 3 bases and V by 0 bases; bases with no gene match: 11. The CDR3 DNA follows: TGCAGTGCTAGAGAGCGAGTGCGGACTAGCGGGAGAAACTACAATGAGCAGTTCTTC. Translating it yields CSARERVRTSGRNYNEQFF.

V gene TRBV12-3 or TRBV12-4 combines with J gene TRBJ1-3; D call uncertain. This CDR3 is 13 amino acids long. Trimming cost V 2 bases and J 2 bases, with 4 bases left between them. CDR3 nucleotides: TGTGCCAGCAGTTTATACGCTGGAAACACCATATATTTT. Translation gives CASSLYAGNTIYF.

This clonotype came up a few times. The chain combines TRBV18 with TRBJ2-5, with unresolved D. In germline, CDR1 is KGHSH, CDR2 LQKENI. The CDR3 extends over 13 amino acids. The V and J ends lost 6 bases and 2 bases respectively, with 10 bases between them. The CDR3 coding sequence is TGTGCCAGCTCCCCCGAGATACAAGAGACCCAGTACTTC. Protein sequence: CASSPEIQETQYF.

This clonotype was found a few times. This rearrangement joins TRBV12-3 or TRBV12-4 to TRBJ1-3, with TRBD1 as a possible D gene (6 bases). The CDR3 contains 16 residues. Trimming left V 3 bases short and J 3 bases short, with 15 bases between. DNA of the CDR3: TGTGCCAGCAGTTTTTGGAACAGGGTTATTGGAAACACCATATATTTT. Translation gives CASSFWNRVIGNTIYF.

There are a few counts of this clonotype. The V call is TRBV12-3 or TRBV12-4, the J call TRBJ2-7, with 7 bases lining up with TRBD2. The CDR3 is 12 amino acids. V dropped 10 bases and J dropped 0; count of bases not matched to a gene: 3. In DNA, the CDR3 is TGTGCCATGGGGGACTACTCCTACGAGCAGTACTTC. It is translated as CAMGDYSYEQYF.

The V and J genes are TRBV7-6 and TRBJ2-3; D assignment may be TRBD1 or TRBD2 (6 bases each). Looked up from germline, CDR1 is SGHVS and CDR2 is FNYEAQ. The germline V and J ends were trimmed by 7 bases and 5 bases, with 16 bases remaining between them. This CDR3 comprises 14 residues. CDR3 DNA sequence: TGTGCCAGCACCCCTTGGGGGGCCGGAGATACGCAGTATTTT. It encodes CASTPWGAGDTQYF.

The rearrangement links TRBV5-1 to TRBJ2-7; TRBD1 agrees at 7 bases. Germline CDR1 reads SGHRS; CDR2 reads YFSETQ. The CDR3 loop spans 15 amino acids. Losses at the gene ends were 4 bases for V and 0 bases for J; bases not matched to a gene: 7. The CDR3 here is CASSADRVYSYEQYF. CDR3 coding DNA: TGCGCCAGCAGCGCCGACAGGGTTTACTCCTACGAGCAGTACTTC.

This clonotype has just a few counts. The J gene is TRBJ2-5, the V gene TRBV5-1; D gene ambiguous. Germline V CDR1 and CDR2: SGHRS, YFSETQ. Trimming stripped 0 bases from V and 3 bases from J, with 6 bases between. CDR3 length: 13 amino acids. The CDR3 reads CASSLGNEETQYF. The CDR3 DNA sequence: TGCGCCAGCAGCTTGGGCAATGAAGAGACCCAGTACTTC.

There are many counts of this clonotype. V usage is TRBV19 and J usage is TRBJ1-4; no reliable D call. The CDR3 loop spans 16 amino acids. V was trimmed by 2 bases and J by 7 bases, leaving 17 bases between them. The germline V gene encodes CDR1 LNHDA and CDR2 SQIVND (reference sequence). CDR3 sequence reads: CASSISGTASSEKLFF. CDR3 DNA: TGTGCCAGTAGTATATCTGGAACAGCATCTAGTGAAAAACTGTTTTTT.

This clonotype has ten or more counts. V usage is TRBV5-1 and J usage is TRBJ2-2; the match to TRBD2 covers 9 bases. The CDR3 contains 15 residues. Trimming removed 3 bases from V and 2 bases from J; junction bases left unmatched: 2. Germline V lookup: CDR1 SGHRS, CDR2 YFSETQ. CDR3: CASSSGLANTGELFF. The CDR3 bases are TGCGCCAGCAGCTCGGGACTAGCAAACACCGGGGAGCTGTTTTTT.

The CDR3 DNA reads TGCAGTGCTAGAGTTAACCACAGGGAGCGTGGGTACGAGCAGTACTTC. Translated: CSARVNHRERGYEQYF. The V gene is TRBV20-1, the J gene TRBJ2-7; D might be TRBD1 (6 bases). The V gene's germline CDR1 is DFQATT and CDR2 SNEGSKA (reference sequence). The CDR3 has 16 residues. Trimming took 1 base from V and 4 from J, leaving 20 bases between them.

This clonotype was seen a few times. The rearrangement uses TRBV12-3 or TRBV12-4 and TRBJ1-2; D gene unclear. The CDR3 extends over 12 amino acids. V was shortened by 3 bases and J by 3 bases, with 5 bases between the two germline ends. The CDR3 sequence: CASSFSHYGYTF. CDR3 nucleotides: TGTGCCAGCAGTTTTAGTCACTATGGCTACACCTTC.

In its sample, this clonotype was seen a few times. The chain uses TRBV7-9 and TRBJ2-1; 7 nucleotides match TRBD2. Trimming removed 5 bases from V and 6 bases from J; junction bases left unmatched: 10. This CDR3 region has 15 residues. The germline CDR1 and CDR2 sequences are SEHNR and FQNEAQ (reference sequence). As DNA, the CDR3 is TGTGCCAGCAGCCTCACTTGGAGGGAGGGCAATGAGCAGTTCTTC. Its translation: CASSLTWREGNEQFF.

This sequence joins TRBV7-9 and TRBJ2-3, with 8 bases that match TRBD2. The germline CDR1 and CDR2 sequences are SEHNR and FQNEAQ (reference sequence). The CDR3 consists of 14 residues. V lost 3 bases and J lost 5; bases outside the gene matches: 4. The CDR3 DNA reads as TGTGCCAGCAGCTTCGTAGCGGGACTAGATACGCAGTATTTT. This codes for CASSFVAGLDTQYF. The full variable domain, with the rest looked up from reference TRBV7-9 and TRBJ2-3, is DTGVSQNPRHKITKRGQNVTFRCDPISEHNRLYWYRQTLGQGPEFLTYFQNEAQLEKSRLLSDRFSAERPKGSFSTLEIQRTEQGDSAMYLCASSFVAGLDTQYFGPGTRLTVL.